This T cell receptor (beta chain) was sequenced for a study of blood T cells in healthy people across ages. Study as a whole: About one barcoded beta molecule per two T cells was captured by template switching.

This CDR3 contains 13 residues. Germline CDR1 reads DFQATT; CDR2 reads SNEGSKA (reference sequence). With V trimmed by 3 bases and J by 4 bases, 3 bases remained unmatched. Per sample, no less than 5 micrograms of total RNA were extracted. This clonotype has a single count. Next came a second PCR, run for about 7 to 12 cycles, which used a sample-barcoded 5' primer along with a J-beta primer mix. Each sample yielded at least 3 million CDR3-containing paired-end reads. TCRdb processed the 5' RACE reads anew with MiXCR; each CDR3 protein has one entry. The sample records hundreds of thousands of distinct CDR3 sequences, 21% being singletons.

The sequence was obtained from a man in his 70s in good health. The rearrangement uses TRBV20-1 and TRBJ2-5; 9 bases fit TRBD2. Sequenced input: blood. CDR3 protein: CSASLREGETQYF. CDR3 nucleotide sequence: TGCAGTGCTAGTTTGCGGGAGGGAGAGACCCAGTACTTC.